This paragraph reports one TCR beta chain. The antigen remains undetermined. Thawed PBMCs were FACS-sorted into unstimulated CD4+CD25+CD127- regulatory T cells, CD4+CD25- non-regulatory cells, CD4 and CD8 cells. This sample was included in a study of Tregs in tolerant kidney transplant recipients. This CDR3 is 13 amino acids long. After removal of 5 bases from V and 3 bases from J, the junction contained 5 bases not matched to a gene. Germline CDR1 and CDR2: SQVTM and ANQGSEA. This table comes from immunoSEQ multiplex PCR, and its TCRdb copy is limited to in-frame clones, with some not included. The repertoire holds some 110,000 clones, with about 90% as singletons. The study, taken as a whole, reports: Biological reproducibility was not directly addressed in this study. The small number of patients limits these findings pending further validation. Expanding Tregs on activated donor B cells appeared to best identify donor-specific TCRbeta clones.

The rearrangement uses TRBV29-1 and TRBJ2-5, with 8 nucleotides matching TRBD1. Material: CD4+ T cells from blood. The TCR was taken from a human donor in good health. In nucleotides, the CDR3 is TGCAGCGTTTCCCGGACAGGGAAAGAGACCCAGTACTTC. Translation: CSVSRTGKETQYF.